These T cell receptor beta chains were read from a single sample in a study of a mutant IDH1 vaccine in newly diagnosed glioma. TCRdb keeps only in-frame clones here, not all; method: immunoSEQ multiplex PCR. This table has 80,000 to 100,000 clones, 80% appearing once. Here the sequenced sample was PBMCs, taken from a glioma patient treated with radiotherapy, temozolomide or both. The source of these receptors is a man aged 35-49 years with glioma. The CDR3 runs from the conserved cysteine through the conserved F or W. The D gene is left open where the match is weak. The size field is filled for only some rows; it gives once, few, many or a size class.

j_gene	d_gene	v_gene	abundance	CDR3nt	CDR3aa
TRBJ1-3	TRBD1	TRBV7-8	.	TGTGCCAGCAGCAAGATGGGACAGATTGGAAACACCATATATTTT	CASSKMGQIGNTIYF
TRBJ2-5	TRBD1	TRBV5-1	.	TGCGCCAGCAGCTTGACAGGGGGCGGGGAGACCCAGTACTTC	CASSLTGGGETQYF
TRBJ1-6	.	TRBV7-9	.	TGTGCCAGCAGCTTTGGGACACCGAATTCACCCCTCCACTTT	CASSFGTPNSPLHF
TRBJ2-4	TRBD2	TRBV18	.	TGTGCCAGCTCACCACTAGGGACTAGCGGGGTTCTAGCCAAAAACATTCAGTACTTC	CASSPLGTSGVLAKNIQYF
TRBJ1-5	TRBD1	TRBV6-1	.	TGTGCCAGCATGCCCGGGACAGGGGGCAATCAGCCCCAGCATTTT	CASMPGTGGNQPQHF
TRBJ2-3	.	TRBV4-1	.	TGCGCCAGCAGCCAAGGACTACTAGATACGCAGTATTTT	CASSQGLLDTQYF
TRBJ2-3	.	TRBV11-2	.	TGTGCCAGCAGCCAAGGGAAAGATACGCAGTATTTT	CASSQGKDTQYF
TRBJ2-1	TRBD2	TRBV11-2	.	TGTGCCAGCAGCCCCTACTTTAGCGGGAGCTCCTACAATGAGCAGTTCTTC	CASSPYFSGSSYNEQFF
TRBJ1-1	.	TRBV7-2	.	TGTGCCAGCAGCTTAGAAAGATGGGGGGGCACAGCTTTCTTT	CASSLERWGGTAFF
TRBJ2-1	TRBD2	TRBV5-1	.	TGCGCCAGCAGCCGAGGACGAGCGGGAAGCTCCTACAATGAGCAGTTCTTC	CASSRGRAGSSYNEQFF
TRBJ2-7	.	TRBV27	.	TGTGCCAGCAGTTTATTTCCAGGGGGGGTGGTCGAGCAGTACTTC	CASSLFPGGVVEQYF
TRBJ1-2	TRBD1	TRBV10-3	.	TGTGCCATCAGTGAGTCACGGGCAGGGGGCAGAGAGGACTATGGCTACACCTTC	CAISESRAGGREDYGYTF
TRBJ1-5	.	TRBV18	.	TGTGCCAGCCCCGGGACACCCGACCAGCCCCAGCATTTT	CASPGTPDQPQHF
TRBJ2-3	.	TRBV6-4	.	TGTGCCAGCAGTGTGGGAAGCGGGAGCACAGATACGCAGTATTTT	CASSVGSGSTDTQYF
TRBJ2-3	.	TRBV4-2	.	TGTGCCAGCAGCCAAAAGGGCTTACCAGATACGCAGTATTTT	CASSQKGLPDTQYF
TRBJ2-3	TRBD2	TRBV13	once	TGTGCCAGCAGTTTTACTAGCGGGGTGTCAGATACGCAGTATTTT	CASSFTSGVSDTQYF
TRBJ2-2	.	TRBV12-5	.	TGTGCTAGTGGTTTGACTTCCCCTTCGGTCAGACACACCGGGGAGCTGTTTTTT	CASGLTSPSVRHTGELFF
TRBJ1-2	.	TRBV29-1	.	TGCAGCGTCCAAATAACAGGGTTTAGCTATGGCTACACCTTC	CSVQITGFSYGYTF
TRBJ2-3	.	TRBV5-4	.	TGTGCCAGCAGCTTGGTCCCAGCTACCACAGATACGCAGTATTTT	CASSLVPATTDTQYF
TRBJ2-3	.	TRBV7-2	.	TGTGCCAGCAGCTTAGACGGGTACACAGATACGCAGTATTTT	CASSLDGYTDTQYF
TRBJ2-3	.	TRBV7-3	medium-sized	TGTGCCAGCAGCTTATACGGGGGAACAGATACGCAGTATTTT	CASSLYGGTDTQYF
TRBJ2-6	TRBD2	TRBV5-8	.	TGTGCCAGCAGCTTGGGCGGGGGCTCTGGGGCCAACGTCCTGACTTTC	CASSLGGGSGANVLTF